The 15 T cell receptor beta chains given below trace back to one sample, sequenced in a study of early T cells in non-severe SARS-CoV-2 infection. TCRdb reprocessed the 5' RACE reads via MiXCR and lists one record per CDR3 protein. The data contain about 67,000 distinct CDR3 sequences, roughly 11% of them singletons. The sequenced sample was whole blood. These TCRs come from an adult who was a healthcare worker with PCR-confirmed SARS-CoV-2 infection or an uninfected control (not recorded which).

V gene TRBV5-4 combines with J gene TRBJ2-5; 9 nucleotides align to TRBD2. The trim removed 1 base at V and 3 bases at J, leaving 10 bases unmatched. The germline V gene has CDR1 SGHNT and CDR2 YYREEE (reference sequence). This CDR3 spans 17 amino acids. This CDR3 reads CASSLTHMGLAKETQYF. The CDR3 coding sequence is TGTGCCAGCAGCTTGACACACATGGGACTAGCTAAAGAGACCCAGTACTTC.

Many counts were recorded for this clonotype. This rearrangement joins TRBV7-2 to TRBJ2-1; 9 nucleotides align to TRBD2. This CDR3 has 18 amino acids. Germline CDR1 reads SGHTA; CDR2 reads FQGNSA. Trimming cost V 1 base and J 4 bases; bases outside gene matches: 11. In nucleotides, the CDR3 is TGTGCCAGCAGCTTAGAGTGGGCGGGAGGGGGACTTTACAATGAGCAGTTCTTC. Its protein is CASSLEWAGGGLYNEQFF.

The chain uses TRBV20-1 and TRBJ2-5; TRBD2 aligns across 9 bases. Trimming cost V 3 bases and J 3 bases; bases outside gene matches: 5. Germline CDR1 DFQATT, CDR2 SNEGSKA (reference sequence). This CDR3 is built from 14 residues. CDR3 in amino acids: CSASRAGGKETQYF. DNA for the CDR3: TGCAGTGCTAGTAGGGCGGGAGGGAAAGAGACCCAGTACTTC.

This sequence joins TRBV2 and TRBJ1-2; unclear D gene. CDR3 length: 12 amino acids. V was cut by 2 bases and J by 7 bases, with 8 bases left in between. The germline V gene has CDR1 SNHLY and CDR2 FYNNEI. DNA of the CDR3: TGTGCCAGCAGTGAAACTAAGGGTGGCTACACCTTC. Amino acid sequence: CASSETKGGYTF.

This clonotype was counted many times. The rearrangement joins TRBV14 to TRBJ2-5; D uncertain. Germline values: CDR1 SGHDN, CDR2 FVKESK. The CDR3 is 11 residues long. Trimming removed 8 bases at V and 5 bases at J, with 9 bases between. CDR3 loop: CASQAAETQYF. The CDR3 DNA is TGTGCCAGCCAAGCCGCGGAGACCCAGTACTTC.

This clonotype showed up just a few times. This sequence joins TRBV10-3 and TRBJ2-1, with 8 bases aligning to TRBD2. V was clipped by 2 bases and J by 2 bases; unmatched bases: 5. The CDR3 sequence is 16 residues long. Germline V lookup: CDR1 ENHRY, CDR2 SYGVKD. CDR3 residues: CAISEGKAGAYNEQFF. The CDR3, as DNA: TGTGCCATCAGTGAGGGGAAAGCGGGAGCCTACAATGAGCAGTTCTTC.

This clonotype has at least ten counts. DNA for the CDR3: TGCGCCAGCAGCGAGGCAGGGGGCCTAGCTAACTATGGCTACACCTTC. This sequence encodes CASSEAGGLANYGYTF. The chain employs TRBV5-1 and TRBJ1-2, with 8 bases aligning to TRBD1. CDR1 is SGHRS, CDR2 YFSETQ, per germline. This CDR3 region has 16 residues. Unmatched junction bases numbered 8, after V lost 4 bases and J lost 0 bases.

This clonotype was seen many times. CDR3 in amino acids: CATSDSVAGLYNEQFF. The CDR3 region has the DNA TGTGCCACCAGTGACTCCGTAGCAGGGCTTTACAATGAGCAGTTCTTC. The chain recombines TRBV24-1 with TRBJ2-1, with D maybe TRBD1 (5 bases). In germline, CDR1 is KGHDR, CDR2 SFDVKD. Trimming left V 4 bases short and J 4 bases short, with 16 bases between. The CDR3 has 16 amino acids.

This clonotype was counted at least ten times. V gene TRBV11-2 combines with J gene TRBJ2-7; 7 nucleotides agree with TRBD2. The CDR3 covers 13 residues. Trimming cost V 5 bases and J 1 base; bases outside gene matches: 2. Per the germline V gene, CDR1 is SGHAT and CDR2 is FQNNGV. In DNA form, the CDR3 reads TGTGCCAGCAGCCTGCGGGAGTCCTACGAGCAGTACTTC. Protein product: CASSLRESYEQYF. Together with reference TRBV11-2 and TRBJ2-7, the CDR3 gives the full variable domain: EAGVAQSPRYKIIEKRQSVAFWCNPISGHATLYWYQQILGQGPKLLIQFQNNGVVDDSQLPKDRFSAERLKGVDSTLKIQPAKLEDSAVYLCASSLRESYEQYFGPGTRLTVT.

This clonotype was picked up many times. The J gene is TRBJ2-4, the V gene TRBV15, with D perhaps being TRBD1 or TRBD2 (5 bases each). V was pared by 2 bases and J by 2 bases, with 13 bases between. The CDR3 is 16 amino acids. Germline V gene data show CDR1 as LNHNV and CDR2 as YYDKDF (reference sequence). CDR3 DNA sequence: TGTGCCACCAGCAGAAGGACCGGGGCCACCAAAAACATTCAGTACTTC. Amino acids: CATSRRTGATKNIQYF.

This rearrangement joins TRBV24-1 to TRBJ2-1, with D possibly called TRBD1 or TRBD2 (5 bases each). The V end lost 2 bases, the J end lost 3 bases, and 13 bases lay between the germline ends. The CDR3 spans 16 residues. In germline, CDR1 is KGHDR, CDR2 SFDVKD. The CDR3 region is CATSDSSPGHYNEQFF. The CDR3 bases are TGTGCCACCAGTGATTCCTCGCCGGGGCACTACAATGAGCAGTTCTTC.

The sample holds many counts of this clonotype. This chain joins TRBV27 and TRBJ1-1; D uncertain. Germline CDR1 MNHEY, CDR2 SMNVEV (reference sequence). The CDR3 covers 14 residues. V gave up 2 bases and J gave up 5 bases, with 12 bases separating them. The DNA of the CDR3 is TGTGCCAGCAGTTTAGCCGCTGGCCCGACTGAAGCTTTCTTT. This translates into CASSLAAGPTEAFF.

This chain links TRBV30 with TRBJ1-4; D uncertain. This CDR3 is 11 amino acids long. In germline, CDR1 is GTSNPN, CDR2 SVGIG (reference sequence). Trimming removed 3 bases at V and 7 bases at J, with 6 bases between. The CDR3 bases are TGTGCCTGGAGAAGGAGTGAAAAACTGTTTTTT. This gives the protein CAWRRSEKLFF.

The chain uses TRBV2 and TRBJ2-2, with no clear D. The ends were cut back, 4 bases at V and 0 bases at J, with 9 bases in the middle. Germline-derived CDR1 and CDR2 are SNHLY and FYNNEI. There are 15 residues in the CDR3. CDR3 region: CASSGFLPNTGELFF. DNA of the CDR3: TGTGCCAGCAGTGGTTTCCTTCCGAACACCGGGGAGCTGTTTTTT.

The chain employs TRBV12-3 or TRBV12-4 and TRBJ2-1, with 7 bases fitting TRBD2. The length of the CDR3 is 17 residues. Unmatched junction bases numbered 15, after V lost 5 bases and J lost 5 bases. The CDR3 nucleotides are TGTGCCAGCAGTCCGTGGACTAGTGGTAGGCGCGACAATGAGCAGTTCTTC. Its translation: CASSPWTSGRRDNEQFF.